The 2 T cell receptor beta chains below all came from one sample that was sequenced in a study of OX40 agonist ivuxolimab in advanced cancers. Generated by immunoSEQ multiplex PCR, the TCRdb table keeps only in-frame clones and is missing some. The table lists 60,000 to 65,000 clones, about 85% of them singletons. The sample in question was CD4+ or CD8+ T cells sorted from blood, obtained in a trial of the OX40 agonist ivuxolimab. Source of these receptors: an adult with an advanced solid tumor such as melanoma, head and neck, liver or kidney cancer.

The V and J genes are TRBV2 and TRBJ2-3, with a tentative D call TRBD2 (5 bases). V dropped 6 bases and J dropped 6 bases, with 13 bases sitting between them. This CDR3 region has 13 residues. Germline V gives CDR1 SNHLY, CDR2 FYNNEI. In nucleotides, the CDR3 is TGTGCCAGCAGGGAACCCCCGGGGGATACGCAGTATTTT. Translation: CASREPPGDTQYF.

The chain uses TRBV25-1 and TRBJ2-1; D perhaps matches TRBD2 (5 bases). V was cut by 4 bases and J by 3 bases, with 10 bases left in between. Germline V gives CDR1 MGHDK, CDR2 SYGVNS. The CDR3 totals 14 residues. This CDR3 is CASSGTGLYNEQFF. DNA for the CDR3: TGTGCCAGCAGTGGGACCGGACTCTACAATGAGCAGTTCTTC.